This T cell receptor (beta chain) was retrieved from a study of cytomegalovirus exposure and HLA in healthy donors. Study-wide findings and caveats: Most CMV-associated TCR beta chains were later found to appear HLA-restricted. Highly shared variants forming one cluster were likely a sequencing artifact.

As regards this clone: No antigen is known for it.

Donors were nominally healthy when sampled, though unrecorded immune exposures were likely. CDR3 length: 17 residues. V was pared by 0 bases and J by 8 bases, with 7 bases of the junction left unmatched. CDR1 SGHRS and CDR2 YFSETQ come from the germline V gene. The primer mix had 60 Vbeta and 13 Jbeta primers. TCRdb's copy holds only in-frame clones and misses some; the assay was immunoSEQ multiplex PCR. The repertoire holds about 150,000 clones, with around 75% as singletons. The source is a man between 60 and 70 years old in good health and CMV-seronegative. Input material: PBMCs. The chain joins TRBV5-1 to TRBJ2-1, with 14 bases that match TRBD2. In DNA form, the CDR3 reads TGCGCCAGCAGCTTGGCCGGGACTAGCGGGAGCATGGATGAGCAGTTCTTC. It translates to CASSLAGTSGSMDEQFF.